The 19 T cell receptor beta chains below all came from one sample that was sequenced in a study of OX40 agonist ivuxolimab in advanced cancers. Some clones are missing from TCRdb's copy, which holds only in-frame ones; the method was immunoSEQ multiplex PCR. The table lists around 50,000 clones, about 90% of them singletons, with over 1.5% in the top ten. Here the sequenced sample was CD4+ or CD8+ T cells sorted from blood, taken in a trial of the OX40 agonist ivuxolimab. The receptors shown here come from an adult with an advanced solid tumor such as melanoma, head and neck, liver or kidney cancer.

The V gene is TRBV5-8, the J gene TRBJ1-2, with a weak D call TRBD1 (6 bases). In germline, CDR1 is SGHTS, CDR2 YDEGEE. V dropped 6 bases and J dropped 2 bases, with 14 bases sitting between them. The length of the CDR3 is 14 residues. Here the CDR3 reads CASTVGAMNYGYTF. The CDR3 DNA is TGTGCCAGCACCGTGGGGGCGATGAACTATGGCTACACCTTC.

The J gene is TRBJ1-5, the V gene TRBV21-1. TRBV21-1 corresponds to a pseudogene. This CDR3 comprises 15 residues. The CDR3 loop is CASSKTWQGGQPQHF. The CDR3 nucleotides read TGTGCCAGCAGCAAAACGTGGCAGGGAGGACAGCCCCAGCATTTT.

The V call is TRBV5-8, the J call TRBJ1-3; 9 positions agree with TRBD1. Germline lookup yields CDR1 SGHTS and CDR2 YDEGEE. Trimming removed 4 bases from V and 4 bases from J; junction bases left unmatched: 9. The CDR3 has 16 residues. CDR3 DNA sequence: TGTGCCAGCAGCCCGGACAGGGGAATATCGGGAAACACCATATATTTT. It encodes CASSPDRGISGNTIYF.

J is TRBJ2-3 and V is TRBV19; a possible D gene is TRBD1 (6 bases). This CDR3 region has 14 residues. The V gene lost 4 bases and the J gene lost 1 base, with 9 bases spanning the gap. The germline V gene has CDR1 LNHDA and CDR2 SQIVND (reference sequence). The CDR3 DNA follows: TGTGCCAGTAGTACTTCAGGGGGCACAGATACGCAGTATTTT. Translated, it gives CASSTSGGTDTQYF. The complete variable domain, with remaining parts taken from reference TRBV19 and TRBJ2-3, reads DGGITQSPKYLFRKEGQNVTLSCEQNLNHDAMYWYRQDPGQGLRLIYYSQIVNDFQKGDIAEGYSVSREKKESFPLTVTSAQKNPTAFYLCASSTSGGTDTQYFGPGTRLTVL.

The rearrangement links TRBV28 to TRBJ1-3; 7 bases map to TRBD1. The CDR3 loop spans 13 amino acids. V lost 8 bases, J lost 8 bases, and 9 bases stayed unmatched. The germline V gene has CDR1 MDHEN and CDR2 SYDVKM. The CDR3, as DNA: TGTGCCAGCGGCACAGGGGCCCGAGACACCATATATTTT. It encodes CASGTGARDTIYF.

The chain couples TRBV19 to TRBJ2-2; D tentatively fits TRBD1 or TRBD2 (5 bases each). The CDR3 consists of 15 residues. From germline, CDR1 is LNHDA and CDR2 SQIVND (reference sequence). V dropped 6 bases and J dropped 5 bases, with 16 bases sitting between them. As DNA, the CDR3 is TGTGCCAGTAGCCCCCGGCGAGGGGAGACCGGGGAGCTGTTTTTT. Its translation: CASSPRRGETGELFF.

The V gene is TRBV14, the J gene TRBJ1-1; D remains ambiguous. The length of the CDR3 is 11 residues. The germline V gene encodes CDR1 SGHDN and CDR2 FVKESK. V was clipped by 1 base and J by 11 bases, with 8 bases between them. The CDR3 region is CASSQGEMAFF. The DNA for the CDR3 is TGTGCCAGCAGCCAAGGGGAGATGGCTTTCTTT.

The CDR3 region has the DNA TGTGCCAGCAGCTCGGGGACTAGCGGGCGCACCGGGGAGCTGTTTTTT. Translation: CASSSGTSGRTGELFF. The chain links TRBV5-4 to TRBJ2-2; TRBD2 aligns across 12 bases. CDR1 SGHNT and CDR2 YYREEE come from the germline V gene (reference sequence). Trimming cost V 3 bases and J 4 bases; bases outside gene matches: 4. This CDR3 region has 16 residues.

V is TRBV5-4 and J is TRBJ2-1; D call uncertain. Trimming removed 2 bases from V and 8 bases from J, with 11 bases in between. The CDR3 sequence is 13 residues long. CDR1 and CDR2 from the germline V gene are SGHNT and YYREEE (reference sequence). CDR3 amino acids: CASSLGLGDEQFF. CDR3 nucleotides: TGTGCCAGCAGCTTAGGGTTGGGCGATGAGCAGTTCTTC.

The V gene is TRBV28, the J gene TRBJ2-2, with a possible D match to TRBD1 (5 bases). The CDR3 consists of 16 residues. V was shortened by 2 bases and J by 4 bases, with 14 bases between the two germline ends. Germline CDR1 reads MDHEN; CDR2 reads SYDVKM. Written as DNA, the CDR3 is TGTGCCAGCAGTTTAAGGCCCAGGGTTTTCACCGGGGAGCTGTTTTTT. Its translation is CASSLRPRVFTGELFF. The full variable domain, completed using reference TRBV28 and TRBJ2-2, is DVKVTQSSRYLVKRTGEKVFLECVQDMDHENMFWYRQDPGLGLRLIYFSYDVKMKEKGDIPEGYSVSREKKERFSLILESASTNQTSMYLCASSLRPRVFTGELFFGEGSRLTVL.

The rearrangement joins TRBV28 to TRBJ1-5; D unclear. The CDR3 spans 14 residues. V was shortened by 7 bases and J by 2 bases, with 12 bases between the two germline ends. Germline CDR1 MDHEN, CDR2 SYDVKM. CDR3 coding DNA: TGTGCCAGCACCCGAACGCGCGGCAATCAGCCCCAGCATTTT. Translated, it gives CASTRTRGNQPQHF.

This clone has just a few counts. The V call is TRBV7-2, the J call TRBJ1-2, with 7 bases identical to TRBD1. CDR1 and CDR2 from the germline V gene are SGHTA and FQGNSA. The CDR3 extends over 14 amino acids. Unmatched junction bases numbered 8, after V lost 3 bases and J lost 7 bases. DNA for the CDR3: TGTGCCAGCAGCTTTGTGACAGGGACCCTTGGCTACACCTTC. Translating it yields CASSFVTGTLGYTF.

The chain is built from TRBV5-1 and TRBJ2-6, with D possibly being TRBD1 or TRBD2 (5 bases each). This CDR3 has 17 residues. Trimming took off 2 bases at V and 3 bases at J, with 15 bases between the two ends. Germline CDR1 reads SGHRS; CDR2 reads YFSETQ. CDR3 residues: CASSFAFRGDGANVLTF. CDR3 nucleotide sequence: TGCGCCAGCAGCTTCGCCTTTAGGGGAGATGGGGCCAACGTCCTGACTTTC.

The sample holds one count of this clone. The V call is TRBV2, the J call TRBJ1-3, with a tentative D call TRBD1 (6 bases). This CDR3 contains 15 residues. The V gene's germline CDR1 is SNHLY and CDR2 FYNNEI. V lost 3 bases and J 0 bases, leaving 9 bases between the germline ends. The CDR3 is CASSEGDISGNTIYF. The CDR3 coding sequence is TGTGCCAGCAGTGAGGGGGACATCTCTGGAAACACCATATATTTT.

V and J are TRBV28 and TRBJ1-2, with D possibly TRBD1 on 5 matching bases. The germline V gene has CDR1 MDHEN and CDR2 SYDVKM. Trimming took off 8 bases at V and 5 bases at J, with 12 bases between the two ends. CDR3 length: 12 residues. The CDR3 loop is CASRGARYGYTF. CDR3 coding DNA: TGTGCCAGCCGAGGGGCGAGGTATGGCTACACCTTC.

The chain recombines TRBV4-2 with TRBJ1-4, with 7 bases identical to TRBD1. Germline V gives CDR1 LGHNA, CDR2 YNFKEQ. This CDR3 is built from 15 residues. V lost 6 bases to trimming and J lost 7 bases; unmatched junction nucleotides: 11. CDR3 sequence reads: CASSVKGAWGEKLFF. Here the CDR3 DNA reads TGTGCCAGCAGTGTCAAGGGGGCTTGGGGTGAAAAACTGTTTTTT.

The CDR3 spells CASSPGFPGRTEAFF. CDR3 bases: TGTGCCAGCAGCCCAGGCTTTCCAGGGAGGACTGAAGCTTTCTTT. V and J are TRBV7-9 and TRBJ1-1, with D tentatively TRBD1 (5 bases). CDR1 and CDR2 from the germline V gene are SEHNR and FQNEAQ (reference sequence). Deletions cut 5 bases from V and 5 bases from J, with 18 bases between. The CDR3 loop spans 15 amino acids.

The chain combines TRBV6-5 with TRBJ2-5, with 7 bases lining up with TRBD1. Germline loops: CDR1 MNHEY, CDR2 SVGAGI. The CDR3 extends over 15 amino acids. The ends lost 7 bases at V and 1 base at J; junction bases unmatched: 9. CDR3 DNA sequence: TGTGCCAGCAATCAACTGGGACAGCTCCAAGAGACCCAGTACTTC. Translating it yields CASNQLGQLQETQYF.

This sequence joins TRBV30 and TRBJ2-7; maybe TRBD2 (6 bases). The CDR3 is 13 amino acids. Trimming shortened V by 2 bases and J by 3 bases, and 11 bases separated the two germline ends. The germline CDR1 and CDR2 sequences are GTSNPN and SVGIG (reference sequence). The CDR3 sequence: CAWSSGPFYEQYF. The CDR3 DNA sequence: TGTGCCTGGAGTAGCGGGCCCTTCTACGAGCAGTACTTC.